This TCR beta chain is from a study of T cell changes during pregnancy in multiple sclerosis. Germline values: CDR1 SQVTM, CDR2 ANQGSEA. V was clipped by 3 bases and J by 2 bases, with 9 bases between them. The CDR3 contains 13 residues. The assay was immunoSEQ multiplex PCR, and TCRdb's table has in-frame clones only and misses some. The repertoire has about 100,000 clones, 80% to 95% of them found once; the top ten carry around 3.5%. The chain is built from TRBV29-1 and TRBJ2-3, with D possibly being TRBD1 (5 bases). This material consisted of peripheral blood, taken after pregnancy. The origin of this receptor is a female donor with multiple sclerosis, enrolled in a pregnancy study. The CDR3, as DNA: TGCAGCGTTGACAGGGAAGCCACAGATACGCAGTATTTT. Translating gives CSVDREATDTQYF.